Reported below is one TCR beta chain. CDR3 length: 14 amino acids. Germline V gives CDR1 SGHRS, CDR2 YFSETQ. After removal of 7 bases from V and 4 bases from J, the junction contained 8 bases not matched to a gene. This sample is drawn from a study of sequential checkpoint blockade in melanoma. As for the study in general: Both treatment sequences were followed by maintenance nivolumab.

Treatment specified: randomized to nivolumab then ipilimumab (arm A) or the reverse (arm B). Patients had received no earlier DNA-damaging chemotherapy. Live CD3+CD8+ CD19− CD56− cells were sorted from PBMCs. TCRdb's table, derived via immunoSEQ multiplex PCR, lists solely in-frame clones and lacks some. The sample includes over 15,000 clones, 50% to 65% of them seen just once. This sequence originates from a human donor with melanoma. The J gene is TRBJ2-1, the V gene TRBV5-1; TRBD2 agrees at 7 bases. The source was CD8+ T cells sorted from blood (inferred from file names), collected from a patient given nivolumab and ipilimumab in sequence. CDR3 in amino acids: CASGSAGNYNEQFF. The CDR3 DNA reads TGCGCCAGCGGCTCAGCGGGGAATTACAATGAGCAGTTCTTC.